The entry below describes one T cell receptor (beta chain). The primer mix had 60 Vbeta and 13 Jbeta primers. Measured with immunoSEQ multiplex PCR; TCRdb has only the in-frame clones, and not every one. This table has roughly 120,000 clones, more than 80% appearing once. This specimen belongs to a study of cytomegalovirus exposure and HLA in healthy donors. The CDR3 has 15 amino acids. Trimming took 2 bases from V and 6 from J, leaving 16 bases between them. Looked up from germline, CDR1 is MNHEY and CDR2 is SMNVEV (reference sequence). The material sequenced was PBMCs. The receptor was isolated from a male donor in good health and CMV-seronegative. This sequence joins TRBV27 and TRBJ1-1, with no clear D. In DNA form, the CDR3 reads TGTGCCAGCAGTTTAAGATCCGGGGTGCGGGCTGAAGCTTTCTTT. Its protein product is CASSLRSGVRAEAFF.